This passage covers 6 T cell receptor beta chains from one sample sequenced in a study of cytomegalovirus exposure and HLA in healthy donors. The PCR used 60 Vbeta and 13 Jbeta primers. Libraries were prepared by immunoSEQ multiplex PCR; TCRdb keeps only in-frame clonotypes and omits some of them. The sample carries under 200,000 clones, approximately 86% recorded once. The specimen was PBMCs. The receptors come from a woman aged 25 to 39 in good health and CMV-seronegative.

The genes are TRBV11-2 and TRBJ2-7; D not certain. The CDR3 has 14 residues. Looked up from germline, CDR1 is SGHAT and CDR2 is FQNNGV. The V end was cut by 3 bases, the J end by 3 bases, with 12 bases between. This chain's CDR3 is CASSLGKAFYEQYF. The CDR3 nucleotides are TGTGCCAGCAGCTTGGGCAAGGCATTCTACGAGCAGTACTTC.

Notes on this clone: The CDR3 end shows no conserved phenylalanine or tryptophan, and so a read error is likely. This chain links TRBV5-5 with TRBJ1-2; D remains ambiguous. Germline V lookup: CDR1 SGHKS, CDR2 YYEKEE (reference sequence). V was pared by 4 bases and J by 4 bases, with 14 bases between. The CDR3 contains 14 residues. The CDR3 loop is CASSLEAISYGYTL. Here the CDR3 DNA reads TGTGCCAGCAGCCTAGAGGCCATTTCCTATGGCTACACCCTC.

This clone was seen just once. This chain uses TRBV27 with TRBJ1-2, with TRBD1 as a possible D gene (5 bases). This CDR3 spans 13 amino acids. In germline, CDR1 is MNHEY, CDR2 SMNVEV (reference sequence). V was pared by 0 bases and J by 8 bases, with 10 bases between. As DNA, the CDR3 is TGTGCCAGCAGTTTATCGCGGGGGTTCGGCTACACCTTC. Protein product: CASSLSRGFGYTF.

The rearrangement uses TRBV2 and TRBJ2-5; possibly TRBD2 for D (6 bases). Germline assignment: CDR1 SNHLY and CDR2 FYNNEI. The CDR3 has 14 amino acids. Deletions cut 3 bases from V and 5 bases from J, with 13 bases between. CDR3 DNA: TGTGCCAGCAGTGAGTTGAGGGGACTGGAGACCCAGTACTTC. This sequence encodes CASSELRGLETQYF.

This clone was counted once. V gene TRBV29-1 combines with J gene TRBJ2-7, with D possibly TRBD2 on 7 matching bases. The germline CDR1 and CDR2 sequences are SQVTM and ANQGSEA. The CDR3 extends over 13 amino acids. V lost 4 bases, J lost 4 bases, and 14 bases lay in between. The CDR3 nucleotides are TGCAGCGTTGTGCCCGGGGGGCTGTACGAGCAGTACTTC. This codes for CSVVPGGLYEQYF.

This chain links TRBV28 with TRBJ2-1; 10 bases fit TRBD2. With 5 bases clipped from V and 8 bases from J, the junction kept 9 bases outside the gene matches. The CDR3 consists of 15 residues. Germline V gene sequence: CDR1 MDHEN, CDR2 SYDVKM. CDR3 DNA sequence: TGTGCCAGCAGTCCCCCCCAGCGGGAGGGCCATGAGCAGTTCTTC. Protein sequence: CASSPPQREGHEQFF.